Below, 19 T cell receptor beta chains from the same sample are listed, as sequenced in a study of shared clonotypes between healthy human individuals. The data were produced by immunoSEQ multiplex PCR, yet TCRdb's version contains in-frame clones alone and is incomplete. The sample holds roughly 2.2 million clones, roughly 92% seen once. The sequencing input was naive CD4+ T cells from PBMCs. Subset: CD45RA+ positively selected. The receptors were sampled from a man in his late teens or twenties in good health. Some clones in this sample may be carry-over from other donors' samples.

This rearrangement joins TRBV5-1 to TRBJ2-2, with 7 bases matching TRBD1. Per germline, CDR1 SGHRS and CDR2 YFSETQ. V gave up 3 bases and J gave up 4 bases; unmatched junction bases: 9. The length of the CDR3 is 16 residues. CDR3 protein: CASSSRWDSPTGELFF. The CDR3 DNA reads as TGCGCCAGCAGCTCCAGGTGGGACAGCCCCACCGGGGAGCTGTTTTTT.

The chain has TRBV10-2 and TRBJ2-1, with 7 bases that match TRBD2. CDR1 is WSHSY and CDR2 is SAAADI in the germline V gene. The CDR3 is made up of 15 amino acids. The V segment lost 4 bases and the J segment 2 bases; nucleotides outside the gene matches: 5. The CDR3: CASSGASGAYNEQFF. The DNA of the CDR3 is TGCGCCAGCAGTGGGGCTAGCGGAGCCTACAATGAGCAGTTCTTC.

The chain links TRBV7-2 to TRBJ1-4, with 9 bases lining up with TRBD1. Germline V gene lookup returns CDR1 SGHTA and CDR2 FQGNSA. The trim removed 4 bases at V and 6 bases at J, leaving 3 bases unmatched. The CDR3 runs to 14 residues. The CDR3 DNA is TGTGCCAGCAGCTCCGGGACAGGGTATGAAAAACTGTTTTTT. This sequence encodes CASSSGTGYEKLFF.

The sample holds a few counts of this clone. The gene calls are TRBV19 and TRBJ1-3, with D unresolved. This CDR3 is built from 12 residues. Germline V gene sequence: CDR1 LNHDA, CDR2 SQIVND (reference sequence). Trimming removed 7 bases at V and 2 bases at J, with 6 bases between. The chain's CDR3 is CASTIPGNTIYF. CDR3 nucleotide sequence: TGTGCCAGTACCATTCCTGGAAACACCATATATTTT.

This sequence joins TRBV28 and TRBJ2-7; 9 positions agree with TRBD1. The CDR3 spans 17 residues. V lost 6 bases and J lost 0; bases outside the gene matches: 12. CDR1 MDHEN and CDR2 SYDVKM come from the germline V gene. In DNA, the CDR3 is TGTGCCAGCAGCCCTGACAGGGGGGTACTCGGCTCCTACGAGCAGTACTTC. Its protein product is CASSPDRGVLGSYEQYF.

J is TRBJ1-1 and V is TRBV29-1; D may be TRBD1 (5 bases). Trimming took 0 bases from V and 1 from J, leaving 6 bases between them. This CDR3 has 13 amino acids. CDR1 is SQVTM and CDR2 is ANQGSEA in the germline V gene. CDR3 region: CSVEDRANTEAFF. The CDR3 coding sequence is TGCAGCGTTGAAGACAGGGCGAACACTGAAGCTTTCTTT.

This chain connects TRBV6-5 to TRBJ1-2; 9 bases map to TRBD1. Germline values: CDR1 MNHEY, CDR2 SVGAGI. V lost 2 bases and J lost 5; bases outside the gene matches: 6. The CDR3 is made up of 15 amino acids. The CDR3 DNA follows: TGTGCCAGCAGTTACGGTAAACAGGGGGCATATGGCTACACCTTC. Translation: CASSYGKQGAYGYTF.

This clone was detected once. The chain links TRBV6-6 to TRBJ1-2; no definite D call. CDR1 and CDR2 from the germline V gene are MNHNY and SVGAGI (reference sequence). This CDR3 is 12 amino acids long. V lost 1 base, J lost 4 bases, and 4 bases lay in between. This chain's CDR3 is CASSYLFYGYTF. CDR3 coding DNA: TGTGCCAGCAGTTACTTATTCTATGGCTACACCTTC.

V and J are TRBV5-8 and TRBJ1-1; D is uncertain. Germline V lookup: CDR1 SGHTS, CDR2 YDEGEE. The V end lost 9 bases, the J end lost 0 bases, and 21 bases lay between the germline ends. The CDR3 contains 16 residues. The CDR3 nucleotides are TGTGCCACCCAGCTCGGCGGGCTACCTATGAACACTGAAGCTTTCTTT. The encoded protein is CATQLGGLPMNTEAFF.

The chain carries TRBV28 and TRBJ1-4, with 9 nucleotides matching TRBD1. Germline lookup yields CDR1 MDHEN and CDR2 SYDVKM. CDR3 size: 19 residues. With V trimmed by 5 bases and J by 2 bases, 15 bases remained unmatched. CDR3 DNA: TGTGCCAGCAGTCCATCGGGGACAGGGAGGGTTGGTACTAATGAAAAACTGTTTTTT. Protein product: CASSPSGTGRVGTNEKLFF.

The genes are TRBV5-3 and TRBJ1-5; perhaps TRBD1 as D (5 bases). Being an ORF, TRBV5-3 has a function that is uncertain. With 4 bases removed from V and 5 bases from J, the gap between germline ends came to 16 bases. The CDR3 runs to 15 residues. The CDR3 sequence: CARSAGHVLDQPQHF. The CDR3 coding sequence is TGTGCCAGAAGCGCCGGACATGTATTAGATCAGCCCCAGCATTTT.

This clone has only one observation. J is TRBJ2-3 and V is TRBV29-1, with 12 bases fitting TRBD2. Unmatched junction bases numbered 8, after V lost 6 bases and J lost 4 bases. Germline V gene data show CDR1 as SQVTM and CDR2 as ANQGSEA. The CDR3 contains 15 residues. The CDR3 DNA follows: TGCAGCGTGAGAGGACTAGCGGGGTTGGCAGATACGCAGTATTTT. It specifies CSVRGLAGLADTQYF.

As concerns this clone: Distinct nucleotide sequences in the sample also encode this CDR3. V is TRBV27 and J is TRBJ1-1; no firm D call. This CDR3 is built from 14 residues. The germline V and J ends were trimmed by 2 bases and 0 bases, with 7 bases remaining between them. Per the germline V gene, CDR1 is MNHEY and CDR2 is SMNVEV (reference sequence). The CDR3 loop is CASSLSRLNTEAFF. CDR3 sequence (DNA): TGTGCCAGCAGTTTAAGCAGGCTGAACACTGAAGCTTTCTTT.

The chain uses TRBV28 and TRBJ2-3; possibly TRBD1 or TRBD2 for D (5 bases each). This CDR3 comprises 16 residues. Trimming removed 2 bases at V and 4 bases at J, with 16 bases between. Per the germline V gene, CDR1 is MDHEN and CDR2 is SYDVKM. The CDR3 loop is CASSLAGRSISDTQYF. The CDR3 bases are TGTGCCAGCAGTTTAGCAGGGAGATCGATCTCAGATACGCAGTATTTT.

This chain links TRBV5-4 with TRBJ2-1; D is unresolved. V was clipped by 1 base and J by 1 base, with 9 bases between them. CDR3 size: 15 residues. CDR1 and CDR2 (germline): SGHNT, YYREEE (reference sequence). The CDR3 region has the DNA TGTGCCAGCAGCTTGTACGGTCTTTCCTACAATGAGCAGTTCTTC. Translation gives CASSLYGLSYNEQFF.

DNA of the CDR3: TGTGCCAGCAGTTCCCCTATTCGGGGCGCCTACTTC. Its protein product is CASSSPIRGAYF. The rearrangement joins TRBV28 to TRBJ2-5, with D perhaps assigned TRBD1 or TRBD2 (5 bases each). The germline gives CDR1 MDHEN, CDR2 SYDVKM. Between the trimmed V and J ends, which lost 4 bases and 14 bases, there was a span of 17 bases. The CDR3 is 12 residues long.

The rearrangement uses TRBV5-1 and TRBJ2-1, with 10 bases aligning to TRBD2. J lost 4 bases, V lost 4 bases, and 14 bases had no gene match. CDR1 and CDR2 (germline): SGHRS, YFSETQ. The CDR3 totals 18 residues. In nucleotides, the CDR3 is TGCGCCAGCAGCCCCAGAGCGCCCACTAGCGGGATGTACAATGAGCAGTTCTTC. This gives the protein CASSPRAPTSGMYNEQFF.

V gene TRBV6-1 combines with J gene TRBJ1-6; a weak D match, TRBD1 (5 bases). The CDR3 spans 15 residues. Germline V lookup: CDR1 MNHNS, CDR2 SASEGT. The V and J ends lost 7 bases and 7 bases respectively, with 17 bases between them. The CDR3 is CASIKDTGANSPLHF. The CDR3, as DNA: TGTGCCAGCATTAAAGACACAGGAGCGAATTCACCCCTCCACTTT.

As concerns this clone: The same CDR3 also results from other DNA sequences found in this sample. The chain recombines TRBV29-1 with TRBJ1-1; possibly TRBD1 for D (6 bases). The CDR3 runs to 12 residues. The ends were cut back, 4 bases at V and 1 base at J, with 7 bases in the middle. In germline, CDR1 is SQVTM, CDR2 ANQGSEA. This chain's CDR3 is CSVARGNTEAFF. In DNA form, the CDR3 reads TGCAGCGTTGCCAGGGGGAACACTGAAGCTTTCTTT.